This T cell receptor (beta chain) stems from a study of blood T cell repertoires in COVID-19. TCRdb's table, derived via immunoSEQ multiplex PCR, lists solely in-frame clones and lacks some. Of approximately 220,000 clones in the sample, less than 90% were seen once. The germline V gene encodes CDR1 GTSNPN and CDR2 SVGIG (reference sequence). V was trimmed by 0 bases and J by 4 bases, leaving 7 bases between them. This CDR3 is 13 amino acids long. The chain has TRBV30 and TRBJ1-5; possible D gene TRBD1, 5 bases. The sequenced sample was peripheral blood. The receptor was derived from a woman in her fifties or sixties who had recovered from COVID-19. The CDR3 is CAWSVTENQPQHF. The CDR3 DNA sequence: TGTGCCTGGAGTGTGACAGAGAATCAGCCCCAGCATTTT.